This passage covers 21 T cell receptor beta chains from one sample sequenced in a study of identical twins. TCRdb redid the calling of the 5' RACE reads with MiXCR, one entry per CDR3 protein. Of more than 1.5 million distinct CDR3 sequences listed, under 35% are singletons. Sequencing was performed on cord blood. All receptors come from a newborn girl in good health.

This clonotype was detected only a few times. This chain joins TRBV11-2 and TRBJ2-1; possible D gene TRBD1, 6 bases. Germline CDR1 SGHAT, CDR2 FQNNGV. This CDR3 comprises 15 residues. The germline V and J ends were trimmed by 1 base and 3 bases, with 10 bases remaining between them. CDR3 bases: TGTGCCAGCAGCTTAGCGGCGACAGGCTACAATGAGCAGTTCTTC. It yields the protein CASSLAATGYNEQFF. Filled out from reference TRBV11-2 and TRBJ2-1, the complete variable domain reads EAGVAQSPRYKIIEKRQSVAFWCNPISGHATLYWYQQILGQGPKLLIQFQNNGVVDDSQLPKDRFSAERLKGVDSTLKIQPAKLEDSAVYLCASSLAATGYNEQFFGPGTRLTVL.

V and J are TRBV3-1 and TRBJ2-1, with a possible D match to TRBD2 (6 bases). Trimming shortened V by 0 bases and J by 2 bases, and 14 bases separated the two germline ends. The germline V gene encodes CDR1 LGHDT and CDR2 YNNKEL (reference sequence). The CDR3 is 17 residues long. The chain's CDR3 is CASSQEVGGNPYNEQFF. The CDR3 DNA reads TGTGCCAGCAGCCAAGAAGTGGGCGGGAACCCCTACAATGAGCAGTTCTTC.

The CDR3 reads CASSKAGLPFYNEQFF. The CDR3 nucleotides are TGTGCCAGCAGCAAAGCTGGACTCCCTTTCTACAATGAGCAGTTCTTC. The chain is built from TRBV21-1 and TRBJ2-1; the table's TRBD2 call for D was not verified on the DNA. TRBV21-1 is an annotated pseudogene. This CDR3 is 16 amino acids long.

This clonotype was seen at least ten times. V is TRBV10-3 and J is TRBJ2-1; TRBD2 agrees at 9 bases. The CDR3 spans 14 residues. The J segment lost 2 bases and the V segment lost 4 bases, leaving 0 bases of the junction unmatched. CDR1 and CDR2 (germline): ENHRY, SYGVKD. The CDR3 reads CAISGTSAYNEQFF. DNA for the CDR3: TGTGCCATCAGTGGGACTAGCGCCTACAATGAGCAGTTCTTC.

This clonotype was seen a handful of times. V and J are TRBV6-2 or TRBV6-3 and TRBJ2-3; D gene unclear. CDR3 length equals 13 residues. Trimming took off 1 base at V and 4 bases at J, with 6 bases between the two ends. The germline CDR1 and CDR2 sequences are MNHEY and SVGEGT. For the CDR3, the DNA is TGTGCCAGCAGTTACTGGTCCTCAGATACGCAGTATTTT. Its translation is CASSYWSSDTQYF.

This clonotype turned up a few times. The rearrangement links TRBV6-5 to TRBJ2-7; D may be TRBD2 (5 bases). The CDR3 covers 15 residues. CDR1 is MNHEY, CDR2 SVGAGI, per germline. V lost 6 bases and J 3 bases, leaving 18 bases between the germline ends. CDR3 loop: CASSPARALVYEQYF. The DNA of the CDR3 is TGTGCCAGCAGCCCCGCGAGGGCCCTCGTCTACGAGCAGTACTTC.

This clonotype showed up many times. The chain links TRBV27 to TRBJ2-7; unclear D gene. Germline assignment: CDR1 MNHEY and CDR2 SMNVEV (reference sequence). The CDR3 has 13 amino acids. The V and J ends lost 3 bases and 4 bases respectively, with 10 bases between them. CDR3: CASSLAPPYEQYF. CDR3 bases: TGTGCCAGCAGTTTGGCCCCCCCTTACGAGCAGTACTTC.

This clonotype was counted once. V usage is TRBV2 and J usage is TRBJ1-5; D might be TRBD1 (6 bases). The CDR3 extends over 12 amino acids. Trimming shortened V by 8 bases and J by 6 bases, and 11 bases separated the two germline ends. Germline V gene data show CDR1 as SNHLY and CDR2 as FYNNEI. The CDR3 loop reads CASGGQAQPQHF. The CDR3 DNA follows: TGTGCCAGCGGGGGGCAAGCTCAGCCCCAGCATTTT.

The chain combines TRBV5-8 with TRBJ2-1, with D unresolved. The J call is in doubt because the DNA end fits TRBJ2-7 better. Germline CDR1 SGHTS, CDR2 YDEGEE. CDR3 length: 17 amino acids. CDR3 sequence reads: CASSLGQRLPAYNEQYF. As DNA, the CDR3 is TGTGCCAGCAGCTTGGGCCAGCGATTACCGGCCTACAATGAGCAGTACTTC.

The chain combines TRBV7-9 with TRBJ2-1; unclear D gene. The end of the DNA fits TRBJ2-7 better, so the J call may be wrong. The CDR3 runs 17 residues. In germline, CDR1 is SEHNR, CDR2 FQNEAQ (reference sequence). DNA for the CDR3: TGTGCCAGCAGCTTAGTCCTAGTCAGCGAGAGGTACAATGAGCAGTACTTC. This encodes CASSLVLVSERYNEQYF.

This clonotype was detected only once. This sequence may be a read error, since a much larger clone differs from it by one base. CDR3 sequence reads: CATSDSSYNEQYF. In DNA, the CDR3 is TGTGCCACCAGTGACAGCTCCTACAATGAGCAGTACTTC. The V and J genes are TRBV24-1 and TRBJ2-1; no clear D. The J call may be wrong; the DNA end is better matched by TRBJ2-7. The CDR3 is made up of 13 amino acids. In germline, CDR1 is KGHDR, CDR2 SFDVKD.

Worth noting for this clonotype: The junction shows a germline mismatch at one end, possibly a read error. The J gene is TRBJ2-6, the V gene TRBV28; D might be TRBD1 or TRBD2, each matching 5 bases. The CDR3 loop spans 16 amino acids. Germline V CDR1 and CDR2: MDHEN, SYDVKM. This CDR3 reads CASSLSWGSGADVLTF. The CDR3 DNA is TGTGCCAGCAGTTTATCTTGGGGGTCTGGGGCCGACGTCCTGACTTTC.

Only a few counts were recorded for this clonotype. The chain employs TRBV9 and TRBJ1-1; 9 nucleotides match TRBD1. The trim removed 4 bases at V and 12 bases at J, leaving 19 bases unmatched. Per the germline V gene, CDR1 is SGDLS and CDR2 is YYNGEE. CDR3 length: 16 residues. The CDR3 DNA reads TGTGCCAGCAGCCCCCAAGGGTTTTGGGACAGGGCGTTAACTTTCTTT. This gives the protein CASSPQGFWDRALTFF.

The gene calls are TRBV2 and TRBJ2-5, with 7 bases identical to TRBD2. The germline V gene encodes CDR1 SNHLY and CDR2 FYNNEI. V lost 5 bases and J lost 11; bases outside the gene matches: 14. The CDR3 covers 14 residues. This CDR3 reads CASSRTRLSYVQYF. The CDR3 DNA reads as TGTGCCAGCAGTAGGACTAGGTTGTCCTACGTGCAGTACTTC.

This rearrangement joins TRBV29-1 to TRBJ2-1; 9 bases are a match to TRBD2. Germline V gene lookup returns CDR1 SQVTM and CDR2 ANQGSEA. The trim removed 2 bases at V and 4 bases at J, leaving 12 bases unmatched. The CDR3 has 17 amino acids. CDR3 sequence (DNA): TGCAGCGTTGAAAAGCTTCCCGGGACTAGCCTTTACAATGAGCAGTTCTTC. Its protein product is CSVEKLPGTSLYNEQFF.

The chain links TRBV5-1 to TRBJ2-1, with 7 bases matching TRBD2. V gave up 0 bases and J gave up 4 bases; unmatched junction bases: 22. The CDR3 loop spans 21 amino acids. The germline gives CDR1 SGHRS, CDR2 YFSETQ. The CDR3 DNA reads TGCGCCAGCAGCTTGGGTCGACTAGCTCTGTTTGGCCCTACTATTTACAATGAGCAGTTCTTC. Protein product: CASSLGRLALFGPTIYNEQFF.

Here the CDR3 DNA reads TGTGCCAGCAACCACGGGTTGGGCACTGAAGCTTTCTTT. Its protein is CASNHGLGTEAFF. The gene calls are TRBV4-2 and TRBJ1-1; no reliable D call. This CDR3 comprises 13 residues. Germline-derived CDR1 and CDR2 are LGHNA and YNFKEQ. V lost 7 bases and J lost 4, with 13 bases in between.

The chain uses TRBV29-1 and TRBJ2-3, with D hard to call. The ends were cut back, 4 bases at V and 4 bases at J, with 6 bases in the middle. Germline CDR1 and CDR2: SQVTM and ANQGSEA. There are 11 residues in the CDR3. In DNA form, the CDR3 reads TGCAGCGTTGGGCACGCAGATACGCAGTATTTT. This encodes CSVGHADTQYF.

This clonotype was picked up a small number of times. The V call is TRBV20-1, the J call TRBJ2-4, with 8 bases lining up with TRBD2. The last part of the DNA fits TRBJ2-7 better; the J call may be wrong. Germline V CDR1 and CDR2: DFQATT, SNEGSKA (reference sequence). CDR3 length: 13 residues. DNA of the CDR3: TGCAGTGCTAGTTCTAGCGGGTACTACGAGCAGTACTTC. Translated, it gives CSASSSGYYEQYF.

This clonotype was recorded a few times. The J gene is TRBJ2-1, the V gene TRBV27; TRBD1 matches 9 bases. The germline V gene has CDR1 MNHEY and CDR2 SMNVEV (reference sequence). This CDR3 contains 14 residues. Trimming removed 3 bases from V and 6 bases from J; junction bases left unmatched: 3. The CDR3 sequence: CASSFYRGLNEQFF. For the CDR3, the DNA is TGTGCCAGCAGTTTCTACAGGGGGCTCAATGAGCAGTTCTTC.

The sample holds a few counts of this clonotype. The CDR3 DNA reads TGCGCCAGCGCGGGACAGGGGAAGGCAGATACGCAGTATTTT. As protein: CASAGQGKADTQYF. The rearrangement uses TRBV4-1 and TRBJ2-3; 10 bases are shared with TRBD1. Per the germline V gene, CDR1 is MGHRA and CDR2 is YSYEKL. The CDR3 is 14 amino acids. Unmatched junction bases numbered 6, after V lost 8 bases and J lost 4 bases.